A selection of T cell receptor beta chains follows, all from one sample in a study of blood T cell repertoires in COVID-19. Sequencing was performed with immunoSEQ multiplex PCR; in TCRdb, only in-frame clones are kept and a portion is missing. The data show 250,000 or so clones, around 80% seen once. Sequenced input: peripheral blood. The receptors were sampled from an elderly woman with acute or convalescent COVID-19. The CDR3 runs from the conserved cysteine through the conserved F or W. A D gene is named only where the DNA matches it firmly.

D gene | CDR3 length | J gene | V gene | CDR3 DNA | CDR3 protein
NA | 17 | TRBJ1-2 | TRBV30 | TGTGCCTGGAGTGTAGTCGCAGGGAGGGTAATCAACTATGGCTACACCTTC | CAWSVVAGRVINYGYTF
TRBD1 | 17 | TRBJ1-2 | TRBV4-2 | TGTGCCAGCAGCCCTCCCGCCGGGACAGGGCTTTTTGATGGCTACACCTTC | CASSPPAGTGLFDGYTF
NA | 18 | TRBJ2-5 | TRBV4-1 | TGCGCCAGCAGCCAAGGGGGGACAAGCCTATGGGTGCAAGAGACCCAGTACTTC | CASSQGGTSLWVQETQYF
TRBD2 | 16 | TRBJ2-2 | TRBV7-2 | TGTGCCAGCAGCACCGGACTAGCGGGAGGGGCCGGGGAGCTGTTTTTT | CASSTGLAGGAGELFF
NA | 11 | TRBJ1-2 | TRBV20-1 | TGCAGTGCTTGGGACACCTATGGCTACACCTTC | CSAWDTYGYTF
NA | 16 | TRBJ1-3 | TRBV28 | TGTGCCAGCAGCCCCAAATTACTGCCCGGCGGTAACACCATATATTTT | CASSPKLLPGGNTIYF
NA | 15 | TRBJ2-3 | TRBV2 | TGTGCCAGCACGCCTAGCACTCGAGTCACAGATACGCAGTATTTT | CASTPSTRVTDTQYF
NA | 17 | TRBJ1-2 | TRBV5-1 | TGCGCCAGCAGCTCGGGGGGATCCGGTTACAGGAACTATGGCTACACCTTC | CASSSGGSGYRNYGYTF
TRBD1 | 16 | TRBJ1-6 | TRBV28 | TGTGCCAGCAGTTTATTTGCCGGGACAGTCACTTCACCCCTCCACTTT | CASSLFAGTVTSPLHF
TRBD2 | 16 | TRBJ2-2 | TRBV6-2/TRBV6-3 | TGTGCCAGCAGTTCCCTAGCGGGGGCGAACACCGGGGAGCTGTTTTTT | CASSSLAGANTGELFF
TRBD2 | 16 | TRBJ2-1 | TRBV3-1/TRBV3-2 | TGTGCCAGCAGCCAAGATTCGGCTAGCGGGGGGCATGAGCAGTTCTTC | CASSQDSASGGHEQFF
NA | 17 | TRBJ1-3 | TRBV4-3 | TGCGCCAGCAGCCAGAGTTACAGGGACCGGTCTGGAAACACCATATATTTT | CASSQSYRDRSGNTIYF
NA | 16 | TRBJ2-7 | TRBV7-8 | TGTGCCAGCAGCCCTAGGTCGTTAACTAGCAGAGGGGAGCAGTACTTC | CASSPRSLTSRGEQYF
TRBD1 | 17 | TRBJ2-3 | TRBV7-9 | TGTGCCAGCAGCTTAGGTTGGGGACAGGGGGTCGCAGATACGCAGTATTTT | CASSLGWGQGVADTQYF
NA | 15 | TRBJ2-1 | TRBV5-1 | TGCGCCAGCAGCTTGGTGGCCGTCAAGTACAATGAGCAGTTCTTC | CASSLVAVKYNEQFF
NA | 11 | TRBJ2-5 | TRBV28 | TGTGCCAGCAGTCAGGGCGGGACCCAGTACTTC | CASSQGGTQYF